Sequencing of this T cell receptor (beta chain) was carried out in a study of blood T cells in healthy people across ages. Study-wide points: No conclusive comparison of naive versus antigen-experienced cells was possible with unsorted PBMCs.

For the second PCR, which ran for 7 to 11 cycles, a sample-barcoded 5' primer and a J-beta primer mix were used. TCRdb redid the calling of the 5' RACE reads with MiXCR, one entry per CDR3 protein. The sample has about 780,000 distinct CDR3 sequences; about 62% are singletons. Comment on this clonotype: Its target is not known.

This CDR3 is built from 13 residues. V dropped 0 bases and J dropped 8 bases, with 13 bases sitting between them. Looked up from germline, CDR1 is SQVTM and CDR2 is ANQGSEA. The genes are TRBV29-1 and TRBJ1-2; tentatively, D is TRBD1 (5 bases). Sequenced sample: blood. This TCR was sampled from a man aged 25 to 40 in good health. CDR3 sequence (DNA): TGCAGCGTTGAAGATCCAGGGTTGAGAGGCTACACCTTC. It encodes CSVEDPGLRGYTF.